The present T cell receptor (beta chain) was sequenced within a study of blood T cells in healthy people across ages. Overall study results and limits: Comparison with aged donors showed that long-lived donors had more naive CD4+ cells and higher diversity.

Together with a sample-barcoded 5' primer, a J-beta primer mix was included in a second PCR lasting roughly 6 to 12 cycles. TCRdb re-called the 5' RACE reads through MiXCR, storing one row per CDR3 protein. This table has approximately 2,000,000 distinct CDR3 sequences, about two fifths appearing once. The germline V and J ends were trimmed by 0 bases and 2 bases, with 11 bases remaining between them. The CDR3 extends over 16 amino acids. The germline CDR1 and CDR2 sequences are MNHEY and SVGEGT. Regarding this clonotype: Its matching antigen is unknown.

This TCR came from a human donor in good health. Sequenced material: blood. V usage is TRBV6-2 or TRBV6-3 and J usage is TRBJ1-5; no firm D call. In nucleotides, the CDR3 is TGTGCCAGCAGTTACTCGGTACCAGGCCGCAATCAGCCCCAGCATTTT. This encodes CASSYSVPGRNQPQHF.